Following are 2 T cell receptor beta chains from one sample sequenced in a study of immune evolution from preneoplasia to lung adenocarcinoma. The data were produced by immunoSEQ multiplex PCR, yet TCRdb's version contains in-frame clones alone and is incomplete. The sample includes 8,000 or so clones, 78% of them seen just once. Sequenced: FFPE minimally invasive lung adenocarcinoma tissue. These receptors were obtained from a donor older than 65 with lung adenocarcinoma.

V gene TRBV28 combines with J gene TRBJ2-6, with D unclear. CDR3 size: 16 residues. The V and J ends lost 2 bases and 1 base respectively, with 9 bases between them. Germline V CDR1 and CDR2: MDHEN, SYDVKM. The CDR3 here is CASSLVKLSGANVLTF. The CDR3, as DNA: TGTGCCAGCAGTTTAGTCAAGTTGTCTGGGGCCAACGTCCTGACTTTC.

The chain joins TRBV7-6 to TRBJ1-5; weak D call: TRBD1 (5 bases). Trimming shortened V by 2 bases and J by 7 bases, and 12 bases separated the two germline ends. CDR3 length equals 14 residues. Germline lookup yields CDR1 SGHVS and CDR2 FNYEAQ. CDR3 protein: CASSLFQGSQPQHF. The CDR3 coding sequence is TGTGCCAGCAGCTTATTTCAGGGATCACAGCCCCAGCATTTT.